The rows below give T cell receptor beta chains drawn from one sample of a study of Graves' ophthalmopathy and Graves' hyperthyroidism. One entry per CDR3 protein, called by TCRdb with MiXCR from the multiplex PCR reads. The sample lists over a million distinct CDR3 sequences; about two fifths were seen once. Sequences were obtained from peripheral blood or thyroid tissue (not recorded which). The receptors were sampled from an adult man with Graves' hyperthyroidism. The CDR3 runs from the conserved cysteine through the conserved F or W. Fields, in order: V gene, J gene, D gene, clone size, CDR3 protein, CDR3 DNA. A D gene is named only where the DNA matches it firmly. Not all rows give a size; the values are once, few, many and, for expanded clones, a class.

v_gene: TRBV19; j_gene: TRBJ1-5; d_gene: .; abundance: few; CDR3aa: CASSIRVEWLNQPQHF; CDR3nt: TGTGCCAGTAGTATCAGGGTTGAATGGTTGAATCAGCCCCAGCATTTT
v_gene: TRBV6-5; j_gene: TRBJ1-3; d_gene: .; abundance: .; CDR3aa: CASSYQFTGSGNTIYF; CDR3nt: TGTGCCAGCAGTTACCAATTTACAGGGTCTGGAAACACCATATATTTT
v_gene: TRBV6-5; j_gene: TRBJ1-5; d_gene: .; abundance: few; CDR3aa: CASSYSTNQPQHF; CDR3nt: TGTGCCAGCAGTTACTCCACAAATCAGCCCCAGCATTTT
v_gene: TRBV5-1; j_gene: TRBJ2-5; d_gene: .; abundance: few; CDR3aa: CASSSGNRSVQETQYF; CDR3nt: TGCGCCAGCAGCTCTGGGAACAGATCGGTCCAAGAGACCCAGTACTTC
v_gene: TRBV20-1; j_gene: TRBJ2-2; d_gene: TRBD2; abundance: .; CDR3aa: CSTAGGYTGELFF; CDR3nt: TGCAGTACGGCCGGGGGGTACACCGGGGAGCTGTTTTTT
v_gene: TRBV7-8; j_gene: TRBJ1-6; d_gene: TRBD1; abundance: .; CDR3aa: CAWRSGTGNSPLHF; CDR3nt: TGTGCCTGGAGATCCGGGACAGGGAATTCACCCCTCCACTTT
v_gene: TRBV14; j_gene: TRBJ1-3; d_gene: .; abundance: many; CDR3aa: CASSHSGVSGNTIYF; CDR3nt: TGTGCCAGCAGCCACTCCGGGGTCTCTGGAAACACCATATATTTT
v_gene: TRBV2; j_gene: TRBJ1-6; d_gene: .; abundance: many; CDR3aa: CASSEPGLDLHF; CDR3nt: TGTGCCAGCAGTGAACCGGGACTCGACCTCCACTTT
v_gene: TRBV19; j_gene: TRBJ1-5; d_gene: TRBD1; abundance: .; CDR3aa: CASLVSGGGNQPQHF; CDR3nt: TGTGCCAGCTTGGTTTCAGGGGGCGGCAATCAGCCCCAGCATTTT
v_gene: TRBV10-2; j_gene: TRBJ1-1; d_gene: .; abundance: .; CDR3aa: CASSLGDAHTEAFF; CDR3nt: TGCGCCAGCAGTTTAGGGGACGCACACACTGAAGCTTTCTTT
v_gene: TRBV20-1; j_gene: TRBJ2-7; d_gene: .; abundance: many; CDR3aa: CSVRSSVEQYF; CDR3nt: TGCAGTGTCCGCAGCTCGGTAGAGCAGTACTTC
v_gene: TRBV29-1; j_gene: TRBJ1-1; d_gene: .; abundance: many; CDR3aa: CSVEGGGTEAFF; CDR3nt: TGCAGCGTTGAAGGGGGTGGAACTGAAGCTTTCTTT
v_gene: TRBV7-9; j_gene: TRBJ2-7; d_gene: TRBD1; abundance: few; CDR3aa: CASSPRQGLDEQYF; CDR3nt: TGTGCCAGCAGCCCCCGACAGGGTTTGGACGAGCAGTACTTC
v_gene: TRBV9; j_gene: TRBJ1-1; d_gene: .; abundance: .; CDR3aa: CASRTGTTIRGTEAFF; CDR3nt: TGTGCCAGCAGAACCGGGACGACAATCCGGGGCACTGAAGCTTTCTTT
v_gene: TRBV5-1; j_gene: TRBJ1-1; d_gene: .; abundance: many; CDR3aa: CASSPGTYHEAFF; CDR3nt: TGCGCCAGCAGCCCCGGGACGTACCATGAAGCTTTCTTT
v_gene: TRBV10-3; j_gene: TRBJ1-2; d_gene: .; abundance: .; CDR3aa: CASSWAGNNYGYTF; CDR3nt: TGTGCCAGCAGTTGGGCAGGAAATAACTATGGCTACACCTTC
v_gene: TRBV25-1; j_gene: TRBJ1-2; d_gene: TRBD1; abundance: .; CDR3aa: CASSEVGQANYGYTF; CDR3nt: TGTGCCAGCAGTGAAGTTGGACAGGCTAACTATGGCTACACCTTC
v_gene: TRBV19; j_gene: TRBJ1-1; d_gene: .; abundance: few; CDR3aa: CASSIRAPAEAFF; CDR3nt: TGTGCCAGTAGTATACGGGCCCCCGCTGAAGCTTTCTTT
v_gene: TRBV9; j_gene: TRBJ2-7; d_gene: TRBD1; abundance: .; CDR3aa: CASSPSARTGSHEQYF; CDR3nt: TGTGCCAGCAGCCCATCCGCCAGGACAGGGTCCCACGAGCAGTACTTC
v_gene: TRBV7-2; j_gene: TRBJ2-7; d_gene: .; abundance: many; CDR3aa: CASSSRETASYEQYF; CDR3nt: TGTGCCAGCAGCTCGAGGGAGACAGCTTCCTACGAGCAGTACTTC
v_gene: TRBV30; j_gene: TRBJ1-1; d_gene: TRBD1; abundance: .; CDR3aa: CAWSAGEGQGHTEAFF; CDR3nt: TGTGCCTGGAGCGCTGGGGAGGGACAGGGCCACACTGAAGCTTTCTTT
v_gene: TRBV12-3/TRBV12-4; j_gene: TRBJ2-7; d_gene: .; abundance: .; CDR3aa: CASSQDGVEHYEQYF; CDR3nt: TGCGCCAGCAGCCAAGATGGGGTCGAACACTACGAGCAGTACTTC
v_gene: TRBV7-9; j_gene: TRBJ1-2; d_gene: .; abundance: .; CDR3aa: CASSPQTKGNHYGYTF; CDR3nt: TGTGCCAGCAGCCCCCAGACAAAGGGAAATCACTATGGCTACACCTTC
v_gene: TRBV9; j_gene: TRBJ2-7; d_gene: .; abundance: many; CDR3aa: CASSVGQGVDEQYF; CDR3nt: TGTGCCAGCAGCGTCGGGCAGGGCGTCGACGAGCAGTACTTC
v_gene: TRBV10-2; j_gene: TRBJ1-4; d_gene: .; abundance: many; CDR3aa: CASSEWAANEKLFF; CDR3nt: TGCGCCAGCAGTGAGTGGGCCGCTAATGAAAAACTGTTTTTT
v_gene: TRBV25-1; j_gene: TRBJ1-6; d_gene: TRBD1; abundance: .; CDR3aa: CASTRDREYSPLHF; CDR3nt: TGTGCCAGCACCCGGGACAGAGAGTATTCACCCCTCCACTTT
v_gene: TRBV2; j_gene: TRBJ2-7; d_gene: .; abundance: many; CDR3aa: CASSEALAATGEQYF; CDR3nt: TGTGCCAGCAGTGAAGCGCTAGCCGCTACGGGAGAGCAGTACTTC
v_gene: TRBV19; j_gene: TRBJ1-1; d_gene: .; abundance: few; CDR3aa: CASSIPGLRAFF; CDR3nt: TGTGCCAGTAGTATACCGGGACTGCGGGCTTTCTTT
v_gene: TRBV6-5; j_gene: TRBJ1-3; d_gene: TRBD1; abundance: .; CDR3aa: CAGFPTGRSGNTIYF; CDR3nt: TGTGCCGGCTTTCCGACAGGGCGCTCTGGAAACACCATATATTTT
v_gene: TRBV25-1; j_gene: TRBJ1-3; d_gene: .; abundance: .; CDR3aa: CASSVGTRSSGNTIYF; CDR3nt: TGTGCCAGCAGCGTGGGTACTCGGAGCTCTGGAAACACCATATATTTT
v_gene: TRBV7-2; j_gene: TRBJ2-7; d_gene: .; abundance: once; CDR3aa: CASSFGAGTVGEQYF; CDR3nt: .
v_gene: TRBV11-2; j_gene: TRBJ2-7; d_gene: .; abundance: many; CDR3aa: CASSLNEQYF; CDR3nt: TGTGCCAGCAGCTTAAACGAGCAGTACTTC
v_gene: TRBV19; j_gene: TRBJ1-5; d_gene: TRBD1; abundance: many; CDR3aa: CASSIDRGSGQPQHF; CDR3nt: TGTGCCAGTAGTATAGACAGGGGGAGCGGACAGCCCCAGCATTTT
v_gene: TRBV10-3; j_gene: TRBJ2-7; d_gene: .; abundance: once; CDR3aa: CATRAGLSGEQYF; CDR3nt: TGTGCCACCCGGGCAGGGCTTAGTGGCGAGCAGTACTTC
v_gene: TRBV7-2; j_gene: TRBJ2-7; d_gene: .; abundance: .; CDR3aa: CASSLMGAKFHEQYF; CDR3nt: TGTGCCAGCAGCTTGATGGGAGCGAAGTTCCACGAGCAGTACTTC
v_gene: TRBV2; j_gene: TRBJ2-7; d_gene: TRBD1; abundance: many; CDR3aa: CASSGGQANEQYF; CDR3nt: TGTGCCAGCAGCGGCGGACAGGCTAACGAGCAGTACTTC
v_gene: TRBV19; j_gene: TRBJ1-5; d_gene: .; abundance: many; CDR3aa: CASSRGRSSNQPQHF; CDR3nt: TGTGCCAGTAGTCGAGGGCGCAGCTCCAATCAGCCCCAGCATTTT
v_gene: TRBV7-2; j_gene: TRBJ1-4; d_gene: TRBD1; abundance: .; CDR3aa: CASSPNAGTGGNRLFF; CDR3nt: TGTGCCAGCAGCCCCAATGCCGGGACAGGGGGAAATCGGCTGTTTTTT
v_gene: TRBV10-3; j_gene: TRBJ2-5; d_gene: TRBD1; abundance: many; CDR3aa: CAIRTGEQETQYF; CDR3nt: TGTGCCATTAGGACAGGGGAACAAGAGACCCAGTACTTC
v_gene: TRBV20-1; j_gene: TRBJ1-4; d_gene: .; abundance: many; CDR3aa: CSAQGTQNEKLFF; CDR3nt: TGCAGTGCCCAGGGTACTCAAAATGAAAAACTGTTTTTT
v_gene: TRBV20-1; j_gene: TRBJ1-1; d_gene: .; abundance: .; CDR3aa: CSVDRRTEAFF; CDR3nt: TGCAGTGTTGACCGAAGGACTGAAGCTTTCTTT
v_gene: TRBV6-6; j_gene: TRBJ1-1; d_gene: .; abundance: many; CDR3aa: CASSSKAGMAVSTEAFF; CDR3nt: TGTGCCAGCAGTTCGAAGGCAGGGATGGCTGTGTCCACTGAAGCTTTCTTT
v_gene: TRBV5-1; j_gene: TRBJ2-2; d_gene: TRBD1; abundance: .; CDR3aa: CASSYRTGGSTGELFF; CDR3nt: TGCGCCAGCAGCTACCGGACAGGGGGGAGCACCGGGGAGCTGTTTTTT
v_gene: TRBV29-1; j_gene: TRBJ2-3; d_gene: TRBD1; abundance: few; CDR3aa: CSGTQGVSTDTQYF; CDR3nt: TGCAGCGGGACACAGGGGGTAAGCACAGATACGCAGTATTTT
v_gene: TRBV4-1; j_gene: TRBJ1-1; d_gene: .; abundance: .; CDR3aa: CASSQGPGTPNTEAFF; CDR3nt: TGCGCCAGCAGCCAGGGCCCCGGGACACCGAACACTGAAGCTTTCTTT
v_gene: TRBV14; j_gene: TRBJ1-6; d_gene: .; abundance: many; CDR3aa: CASSQGGSPYNSPLHF; CDR3nt: TGTGCCAGCAGCCAAGGAGGAAGCCCCTATAATTCACCCCTCCACTTT
v_gene: TRBV7-3; j_gene: TRBJ2-5; d_gene: TRBD1; abundance: .; CDR3aa: CASSLEGTAQEAQYF; CDR3nt: TGTGCCAGCAGCTTAGAAGGGACAGCCCAAGAGGCCCAGTACTTC
v_gene: TRBV5-8; j_gene: TRBJ2-5; d_gene: TRBD1; abundance: .; CDR3aa: CASRRLADRAETQYF; CDR3nt: TGTGCCAGCAGGCGCTTGGCGGACAGGGCGGAGACCCAGTACTTC
v_gene: TRBV25-1; j_gene: TRBJ2-5; d_gene: .; abundance: .; CDR3aa: CASSAQETQDEVQYF; CDR3nt: TGTGCCAGCAGTGCACAGGAAACCCAAGATGAGGTCCAGTACTTC